The 26 T cell receptor beta chains in this list originate from one sample, sequenced in a study of early T cells in non-severe SARS-CoV-2 infection. TCRdb reanalysed the 5' RACE reads using MiXCR and keeps one entry per CDR3 protein. Here the sample spans some 55,000 distinct CDR3 sequences, around 12% being singletons. The specimen was whole blood. These receptors were taken from an adult who was a healthcare worker with PCR-confirmed SARS-CoV-2 infection or an uninfected control (not recorded which).

This clonotype was seen a handful of times. The rearrangement joins TRBV3-1 to TRBJ2-2; the match to TRBD1 covers 9 bases. There are 16 residues in the CDR3. The V and J ends lost 4 bases and 4 bases, in that order; junction bases with no gene match: 7. Per the germline V gene, CDR1 is LGHDT and CDR2 is YNNKEL (reference sequence). Here the CDR3 reads CASSRVGTGSTGELFF. In nucleotides, the CDR3 is TGTGCCAGCAGCCGCGTCGGGACAGGGTCCACCGGGGAGCTGTTTTTT. Using reference TRBV3-1 and TRBJ2-2 for the parts outside the CDR3, the full variable domain is DTAVSQTPKYLVTQMGNDKSIKCEQNLGHDTMYWYKQDSKKFLKIMFSYNNKELIINETVPNRFSPKSPDKAHLNLHINSLELGDSAVYFCASSRVGTGSTGELFFGEGSRLTVL.

There are many counts of this clonotype. This sequence joins TRBV7-8 and TRBJ2-7; either TRBD1 or TRBD2 may fit D (5 bases each). In germline, CDR1 is SGHVS, CDR2 FQNEAQ. This CDR3 has 16 amino acids. Between the trimmed V and J ends, which lost 4 bases and 7 bases, there was a span of 23 bases. The DNA for the CDR3 is TGTGCCAGCAGCTACATCGGGACGGCGGGCCGGTGGGAGCAGTACTTC. Translated, it gives CASSYIGTAGRWEQYF.

The V gene is TRBV6-5, the J gene TRBJ1-1, with no clear D. This CDR3 is built from 13 residues. Trimming stripped 6 bases from V and 7 bases from J, with 15 bases between. The germline CDR1 and CDR2 sequences are MNHEY and SVGAGI. This CDR3 reads CASRRRQPVEAFF. The CDR3 bases are TGTGCCAGCAGACGGAGACAACCTGTTGAAGCTTTCTTT.

This clonotype has only a few counts. The chain couples TRBV29-1 to TRBJ1-5; no firm D call. V lost 5 bases, J lost 1 base, and 9 bases lay in between. The CDR3 has 13 residues. Germline V gives CDR1 SQVTM, CDR2 ANQGSEA. As DNA, the CDR3 is TGCAGCGTTAGGACGGGAAGCAATCAGCCCCAGCATTTT. Translating gives CSVRTGSNQPQHF.

This clonotype was picked up a small number of times. J is TRBJ1-6 and V is TRBV6-5; 9 bases line up with TRBD1. V lost 5 bases, J lost 10 bases, and 6 bases stayed unmatched. Germline-derived CDR1 and CDR2 are MNHEY and SVGAGI. The CDR3 consists of 14 residues. The CDR3 is CASSGRQGESPLHF. DNA of the CDR3: TGTGCCAGCAGTGGCCGACAGGGGGAATCACCCCTCCACTTT.

This clonotype was seen many times. This sequence joins TRBV30 and TRBJ1-1; no definite D call. Per germline, CDR1 GTSNPN and CDR2 SVGIG (reference sequence). V was clipped by 0 bases and J by 1 base, with 6 bases between them. The CDR3 length is 13 residues. The CDR3, as DNA: TGTGCCTGGAGTGTACGACAGAACACTGAAGCTTTCTTT. It codes for CAWSVRQNTEAFF.

This clonotype occurred many times. The chain is built from TRBV7-2 and TRBJ1-5; D unclear. Trimming stripped 6 bases from V and 2 bases from J, with 17 bases between. The CDR3 is 16 residues long. Germline loops: CDR1 SGHTA, CDR2 FQGNSA. The CDR3 region is CASSRGSGAGNQPQHF. Here the CDR3 DNA reads TGTGCCAGCAGTCGGGGAAGTGGAGCGGGCAATCAGCCCCAGCATTTT.

This clonotype was counted many times. The chain links TRBV3-1 to TRBJ1-1, with a weak D call TRBD1 (6 bases). Germline lookup yields CDR1 LGHDT and CDR2 YNNKEL (reference sequence). Trimming took 0 bases from V and 7 from J, leaving 27 bases between them. CDR3 size: 19 residues. This chain's CDR3 is CASSQERGWKAEGIGEAFF. CDR3 nucleotide sequence: TGTGCCAGCAGCCAAGAGAGGGGGTGGAAGGCCGAAGGTATCGGTGAAGCTTTCTTT.

V is TRBV9 and J is TRBJ2-5; tentative D call: TRBD2 (8 bases). The CDR3 is 16 amino acids. Germline V lookup: CDR1 SGDLS, CDR2 YYNGEE. V lost 3 bases, J lost 2 bases, and 17 bases lay in between. DNA for the CDR3: TGTGCCAGCAGCGGCGGGGGGACAGCGCGACAAGAGACCCAGTACTTC. This sequence encodes CASSGGGTARQETQYF.

This clonotype was detected many times. The genes are TRBV10-3 and TRBJ2-1; D remains unclear. This CDR3 spans 15 amino acids. The V end lost 6 bases, the J end lost 1 base, and 13 bases lay between the germline ends. Germline CDR1 is ENHRY and CDR2 is SYGVKD. CDR3: CAIRWGEVSYNEQFF. CDR3 nucleotide sequence: TGTGCCATCAGGTGGGGTGAGGTTTCCTACAATGAGCAGTTCTTC.

At least ten counts were recorded for this clonotype. The chain carries TRBV5-5 and TRBJ2-7; tentatively, D is TRBD2 (6 bases). Germline loops: CDR1 SGHKS, CDR2 YYEKEE (reference sequence). Trimming took off 0 bases at V and 4 bases at J, with 17 bases between the two ends. The CDR3 has 16 amino acids. The CDR3 sequence: CASSLEAAVRGYEQYF. The CDR3 DNA follows: TGTGCCAGCAGCTTGGAGGCGGCTGTCCGGGGGTACGAGCAGTACTTC.

This clonotype was recorded a few times. The rearrangement joins TRBV6-6 to TRBJ1-6; D perhaps matches TRBD1 (6 bases). Trimming cost V 6 bases and J 7 bases, with 19 bases left between them. CDR1 and CDR2 from the germline V gene are MNHNY and SVGAGI (reference sequence). The CDR3 extends over 16 amino acids. CDR3 loop: CASSSSRGRPNSPLHF. The CDR3, as DNA: TGTGCCAGCAGCAGCTCTAGGGGGAGACCCAATTCACCCCTCCACTTT.

This clonotype was counted ten times or more. The chain links TRBV5-1 to TRBJ1-3; weak D call: TRBD1 (6 bases). Germline CDR1 reads SGHRS; CDR2 reads YFSETQ. V was cut by 4 bases and J by 0 bases, with 11 bases left in between. The CDR3 runs to 15 residues. CDR3 in amino acids: CASSPGGLSGNTIYF. In DNA form, the CDR3 reads TGCGCCAGCAGCCCGGGGGGGCTCTCTGGAAACACCATATATTTT.

The chain is built from TRBV28 and TRBJ2-3; weak D call: TRBD1 (6 bases). CDR1 is MDHEN and CDR2 is SYDVKM in the germline V gene. Trimming left V 8 bases short and J 6 bases short, with 21 bases between. This CDR3 comprises 15 residues. The CDR3 loop is CASQTSGDPMDTQYF. The CDR3 bases are TGTGCCAGCCAAACTTCAGGGGACCCGATGGATACGCAGTATTTT.

This clonotype has at least ten counts. The rearrangement links TRBV4-1 to TRBJ2-3; 12 positions agree with TRBD2. V shed 1 base, J shed 5 bases, and the junction held 10 bases outside the gene matches. CDR1 and CDR2 from the germline V gene are MGHRA and YSYEKL. CDR3 size: 18 residues. Here the CDR3 DNA reads TGCGCCAGCAGCCAAGCTAGCGGGGGGGCGGTGTTAGGAGATACGCAGTATTTT. Translated: CASSQASGGAVLGDTQYF.

This clonotype has a count of ten or more. The chain combines TRBV2 with TRBJ1-6; D gene unclear. Deletions cut 1 base from V and 8 bases from J, with 12 bases between. The CDR3 runs 15 residues. Germline V lookup: CDR1 SNHLY, CDR2 FYNNEI. The CDR3 spells CASSEGWVWDSPLHF. As DNA, the CDR3 is TGTGCCAGCAGTGAAGGGTGGGTTTGGGATTCACCCCTCCACTTT.

The table lists this clonotype with many counts. The V gene is TRBV29-1, the J gene TRBJ1-1; unclear D gene. The CDR3 sequence is 15 residues long. The germline V and J ends were trimmed by 7 bases and 1 base, with 19 bases remaining between them. Germline V gives CDR1 SQVTM, CDR2 ANQGSEA. In DNA, the CDR3 is TGCAGCGCCCAACCAACCCCCCAAAGGAACACTGAAGCTTTCTTT. Translating it yields CSAQPTPQRNTEAFF.

This clonotype has at least ten counts. The chain uses TRBV30 and TRBJ2-4; possibly TRBD1 for D (6 bases). The CDR3 runs 13 residues. V was trimmed by 2 bases and J by 5 bases, leaving 10 bases between them. The V gene's germline CDR1 is GTSNPN and CDR2 SVGIG (reference sequence). The CDR3 nucleotides are TGTGCCTGGAGTTGGGACACTCAAAACATTCAGTACTTC. This encodes CAWSWDTQNIQYF.

V is TRBV28 and J is TRBJ1-4; TRBD1 matches at 7 bases. CDR3 length: 15 residues. Germline CDR1 reads MDHEN; CDR2 reads SYDVKM. V lost 6 bases and J lost 6; bases outside the gene matches: 10. The CDR3, as DNA: TGTGCCAGCAGGCCTTACAGGGGCGGGGATGAAAAACTGTTTTTT. This encodes CASRPYRGGDEKLFF.

Ten or more counts support this clonotype. The CDR3 nucleotides are TGCGCCAGCAGCCAAGGATGGGCTAGCGGAAGCAATGAGCAGTTCTTC. Protein: CASSQGWASGSNEQFF. The chain links TRBV4-1 to TRBJ2-1; 7 bases map to TRBD2. The length of the CDR3 is 16 residues. CDR1 MGHRA and CDR2 YSYEKL come from the germline V gene. Trimming at V came to 1 base and at J to 6 bases, leaving 9 bases not matched to a gene.

This clonotype was counted at least ten times. The V gene is TRBV7-9, the J gene TRBJ1-1; D not resolved. The V gene's germline CDR1 is SEHNR and CDR2 FQNEAQ (reference sequence). The CDR3 covers 14 residues. V was pared by 1 base and J by 6 bases, with 12 bases between. CDR3 sequence (DNA): TGTGCCAGCAGCTTAGACATGCAAGGTCCTGAAGCTTTCTTT. Its translation is CASSLDMQGPEAFF.

This clonotype is medium-sized (0.01 to 0.1%) by share. V is TRBV20-1 and J is TRBJ1-2; D gene unclear. This CDR3 has 14 amino acids. Trimming removed 6 bases from V and 1 base from J, with 15 bases in between. Per the germline V gene, CDR1 is DFQATT and CDR2 is SNEGSKA (reference sequence). The CDR3: CSADGGPYNYGYTF. Written as DNA, the CDR3 is TGCAGTGCCGATGGAGGCCCCTATAACTATGGCTACACCTTC.

This clonotype was seen repeatedly, ten times or more. The chain carries TRBV12-3 or TRBV12-4 and TRBJ2-2; TRBD2 matches at 7 bases. V gave up 4 bases and J gave up 5 bases; unmatched junction bases: 7. CDR3 length equals 15 residues. The CDR3 DNA is TGTGCCAGCAGTTCGGGGGGACTCGCTACCGGGGAGCTGTTTTTT. It yields the protein CASSSGGLATGELFF.

This clonotype has ten or more counts. The V and J genes are TRBV10-3 and TRBJ2-5; weak D call: TRBD2 (5 bases). This CDR3 has 13 amino acids. The V end lost 0 bases, the J end lost 4 bases, and 6 bases lay between the germline ends. CDR1 ENHRY and CDR2 SYGVKD come from the germline V gene. The CDR3 DNA sequence: TGTGCCATCAGTGAGTCGGCGGGAGAGACCCAGTACTTC. This encodes CAISESAGETQYF.

This clonotype was seen ten or more times. The V call is TRBV29-1, the J call TRBJ2-1, with 11 bases fitting TRBD1. Germline-derived CDR1 and CDR2 are SQVTM and ANQGSEA. The CDR3 length is 12 residues. V was pared by 7 bases and J by 5 bases, with 1 base of the junction left unmatched. The CDR3 bases are TGCAGCGGGGGACAGGGGGACAATGAGCAGTTCTTC. Its protein product is CSGGQGDNEQFF.

V gene TRBV7-8 combines with J gene TRBJ2-7; no reliable D call. The CDR3 spans 16 residues. V was clipped by 1 base and J by 4 bases, with 17 bases between them. Germline loops: CDR1 SGHVS, CDR2 FQNEAQ. For the CDR3, the DNA is TGTGCCAGCAGCTTAGAGCCGTCTACCGGCGGTTACGAGCAGTACTTC. It specifies CASSLEPSTGGYEQYF.